Below are 3 T cell receptor beta chains sequenced from a single sample in a study of T cell responses to AZD1222 COVID-19 vaccine. Generated by immunoSEQ multiplex PCR, the TCRdb table keeps only in-frame clones and is missing some. The sample contains about 110,000 clones, about 81% of which appear only once. The specimen was peripheral blood, collected on day 0 of AZD1222 vaccination. These receptors originate from an adult in good health.

The rearrangement uses TRBV6-5 and TRBJ2-6; weak D call: TRBD2 (5 bases). The CDR3 is made up of 15 amino acids. Germline V CDR1 and CDR2: MNHEY, SVGAGI. CDR3 sequence reads: CGLRTGSSGANVLTF. The CDR3 bases are TGTGGTTTGAGGACGGGGAGCTCTGGGGCCAACGTCCTGACTTTC.

The chain uses TRBV28 and TRBJ2-7; no definite D call. Per the germline V gene, CDR1 is MDHEN and CDR2 is SYDVKM. Trimming stripped 6 bases from V and 5 bases from J, with 14 bases between. The CDR3 totals 13 residues. CDR3 sequence reads: CASSPSGRNEQYF. CDR3 nucleotides: TGTGCCAGCAGCCCCTCTGGAAGAAACGAGCAGTACTTC. Using reference TRBV28 and TRBJ2-7 for the parts outside the CDR3, the full variable domain is DVKVTQSSRYLVKRTGEKVFLECVQDMDHENMFWYRQDPGLGLRLIYFSYDVKMKEKGDIPEGYSVSREKKERFSLILESASTNQTSMYLCASSPSGRNEQYFGPGTRLTVT.

The chain carries TRBV12-3 or TRBV12-4 and TRBJ2-1; tentatively, D is TRBD1 (5 bases). V lost 5 bases and J lost 4, with 9 bases in between. The CDR3 consists of 13 residues. CDR3 DNA: TGTGCCAGCAGTCCCAGACAGTACAATGAGCAGTTCTTC. It encodes CASSPRQYNEQFF.